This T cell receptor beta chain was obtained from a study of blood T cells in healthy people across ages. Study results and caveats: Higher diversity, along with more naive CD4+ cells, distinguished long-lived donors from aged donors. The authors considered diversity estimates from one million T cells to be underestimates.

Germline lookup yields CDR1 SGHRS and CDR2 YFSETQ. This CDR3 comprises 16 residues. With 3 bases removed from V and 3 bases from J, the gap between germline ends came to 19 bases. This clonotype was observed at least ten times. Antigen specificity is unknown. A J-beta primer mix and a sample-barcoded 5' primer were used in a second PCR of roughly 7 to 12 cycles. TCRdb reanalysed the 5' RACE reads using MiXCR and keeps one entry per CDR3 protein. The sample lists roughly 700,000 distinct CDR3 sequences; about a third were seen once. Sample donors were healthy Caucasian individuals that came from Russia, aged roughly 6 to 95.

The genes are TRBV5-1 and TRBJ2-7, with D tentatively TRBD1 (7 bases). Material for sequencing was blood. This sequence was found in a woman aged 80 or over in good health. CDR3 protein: CASSWTTGAINYEQYF. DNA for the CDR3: TGCGCCAGCAGCTGGACTACAGGGGCCATCAACTACGAGCAGTACTTC.